This paragraph covers one TCR beta chain sequence. Its antigen is undetermined. The V gene's germline CDR1 is LNHNV and CDR2 YYDKDF (reference sequence). CDR3 length: 14 amino acids. The V gene lost 0 bases and the J gene lost 2 bases, with 8 bases spanning the gap. This sample stems from a study of beta chain features in type 1 diabetes. Expressed TCRB transcripts were sequenced because the isolated RNA had all been reverse transcribed beforehand. Mean read depth for naive, central memory and regulatory T cell samples was roughly 4 million reads. The assay was immunoSEQ multiplex PCR, and TCRdb's table has in-frame clones only and misses some. The table includes under 950,000 clones, about 17% detected once. Study outcomes and limitations: Lower insertion and higher deletion counts appeared at VDJ junctions in type 1 diabetes patients.

This receptor was identified in a woman aged 18-35 years in good health. Sequenced sample: naive CD4+ T cells from blood. V and J are TRBV15 and TRBJ2-7; D remains unclear. The CDR3 DNA sequence: TGTGCCACCAGCAGAGATCGGGCCGCCTACGAGCAGTACTTC. The encoded protein is CATSRDRAAYEQYF.